This TCR beta chain was obtained from a study of shared clonotypes between healthy human individuals (dated by TCRdb to about 2020). Concerning the study at large: Three men and a couple of women, aged 18 to 49 years, made up the cohort. Blood TCR repertoires of five healthy adults were deeply sequenced to estimate repertoire size and the extent of clonotype sharing between individuals. To increase sequencing depth and limit assay-specific biases, TCR repertoire library preparation and sequencing were carried out by different laboratories using diverse techniques. Leukapheresis yielded between about 0.9 and 8.9 billion PBMCs per donor. For each donor, three plates each were used for CD4 naive and CD4 memory, two plates were used for CD8 naive, and one plate was used for CD8 memory. Study-level results and caveats: Because the study included only a small number of donors, the genetic and exposure-history diversity represented was limited. Even with the large sequencing depth, rarefaction of the sorted-subset datasets indicated that sequencing was incomplete. Sharing across several donors was observed for approximately 5% of naive CD4, 3% to 3.5% of naive CD8, roughly 2.3% of memory CD4, and about 0.4% of memory CD8 clonotypes. Based on pairwise subsampling, the degree of clonotype sharing among donors was expected to be affected by sequencing depth. Sampling was restricted to blood, and TCR repertoires in tissues likely differ from the TCR repertoires found in blood. Naive subsets generally had larger estimated clonotype richness than memory subsets. Clonotypes shared by all four sorted-subset donors showed higher generation probabilities than non-shared clonotypes.

Using the deep immunoSEQ assay, TCR CDR3 regions were amplified from genomic DNA by multiplex PCR. Extracted genomic DNA from each cell subset was spread evenly across all wells of several immunoSEQ 96-well plates, with each plate serving as a replicate. For sorted subsets, approximately 200 ng of genomic DNA, equivalent to 25,000 to 35,000 T cell genomes, went into each replicate PCR. Purified libraries were quantified with a Qubit 3.0 fluorometer, sized on a Bioanalyzer 2100, and re-quantified with the KAPA Library Quantification kit. A separate single-read 150-cycle Illumina NextSeq 550 flow cell was used to sequence each immunoSEQ 96-well plate. Turning to the authors' computational methods: Because the immunoSEQ output held only junctional sequences and lacked quality scores, the filtering could not match the filtering applied to full-length reads. Sequences were annotated with PyIR, a Python wrapper for IgBLAST v1.9, using IMGT germline references to assign V/J genes and CDR3. Any read was removed if the V/J assignment was weak (E-value above 1e-6), the CDR3 was missing, or the read contained stop codons, out-of-frame junctions, or ambiguous translated residues. V3J clonotypes were defined as sequences sharing an identical inferred V gene, J gene, and CDR3 amino acid sequence. To compute the percentage overlap between repertoires, the number of shared unique clonotypes was divided by the size of the smaller repertoire. Three approaches were used to assess repertoire richness: RTK rarefaction, the Chao1 estimator, and Recon v2.1 estimates of unobserved clonotypes. OLGA was used to compute generation probabilities for all TCRbeta clonotypes that the gDNA method yielded from a few donors. This immuneACCESS table, as held by TCRdb, lists in-frame sequences with V and J called but not all clones. Of the missing ones, under half trace to an unresolved V gene in checked studies; the others have no known cause. The D gene and trimming were derived from the DNA, and the V and J assignments and clone size from that table. The sample has hundreds of thousands of clones on record, roughly 70% of them singletons. Around 10% of the sample rests with the top ten.

The donors were healthy, HIV-negative adults with no recently reported acute infections or vaccinations. All donors were Caucasian adults living in Nashville, Tennessee, USA. CD4+ T cells were enriched through magnetic negative selection, after which naive cells were positively selected on CD45RA and the remaining negative fraction served as the memory subset. Blood was collected by leukapheresis, and PBMCs were isolated by Ficoll-Histopaque density gradient centrifugation and then cryopreserved in liquid nitrogen vapor phase. Analytical flow cytometry was used to check the purity and quantity of each magnetically sorted T cell population. Genomic DNA was isolated from each sorted fraction and quantified by UV absorbance on a Nanodrop 2000c. V sheds 4 bases and J sheds 0 bases, leaving 9 bases between their ends. There are 15 amino acids in the CDR3, from cysteine to phenylalanine inclusive. Only CDR3 DNA is held: 45 bases, read in frame from base 1. Via the germline V gene, CDR1 is SGHDN and CDR2 FVKESK.

Notes on this clone: What antigen it recognizes has not been identified. It has no much larger one-base neighbor in the sample; base qualities were not kept.

The chain is made from TRBV14 and TRBJ1-4; the D segment cannot be called with confidence. Sequencing was performed on memory CD4+ T cells sorted from blood. Reading the label with the study, this specimen's cell subset or site is: CD45RA-negative fraction. The TCR sequence derives from a man aged 30 to 39 in good health. The CDR3 protein sequence reads: CASSREGATNEKLFF. DNA sequence: TGTGCCAGCAGCCGGGAGGGCGCAACTAATGAAAAACTGTTTTTT.